Sequencing of this TCR beta chain was carried out in a study of cytomegalovirus exposure and HLA in healthy donors. Notes on the study in general: Some V segments, including TRBV6-2 and TRBV6-3, were excluded as indistinguishable. Most likely, a cluster of highly shared sequence variants arose as a sequencing artifact. Cytomegalovirus status, reportedly, was diagnosed with high specificity and sensitivity by the classifier.

Use of 60 Vbeta and 13 Jbeta primers characterized the PCR. The table came from immunoSEQ multiplex PCR; TCRdb's copy has only in-frame clones and leaves some out. The sample contains fewer than 200,000 clones, around 80% of which appear only once. Concerning this clone: The antigen is unknown.

This CDR3 contains 15 residues. The V gene's germline CDR1 is MNHEY and CDR2 SVGAGI. The ends were cut back, 0 bases at V and 4 bases at J, with 11 bases in the middle. The chain joins TRBV6-5 to TRBJ2-3; weak D call: TRBD2 (6 bases). This TCR was recovered from a woman aged 45 to 65 in good health and CMV-seronegative. Material for sequencing was PBMCs. Written as DNA, the CDR3 is TGTGCCAGCAGTTACTCAGGCGGGGTGGCAGATACGCAGTATTTT. Residues: CASSYSGGVADTQYF.